There are a few counts of the clone carrying this T cell receptor (beta chain). TCRdb fed the 5' RACE reads into MiXCR, producing one record per CDR3 protein. The table lists 42,000 or so distinct CDR3 sequences, about 11% of them singletons. This sample is part of a study of spatial heterogeneity in lung cancer. On the study more broadly: Raw sequencing reads included, on average, more than 8.5 appearances of each unique TCR and UMI combination.

As to time point: blood at routine non-recurrence follow-up after resection. This TCR was recovered from a female donor with early-stage non-small cell lung cancer. The source material was PBMCs, sampled at follow-up.

The CDR3 loop reads CSVDGGTEAFF. The CDR3 DNA sequence: TGCAGCGTTGATGGGGGCACTGAAGCTTTCTTT. The rearrangement uses TRBV29-1 and TRBJ1-1, with D possibly being TRBD1 (5 bases). V shed 3 bases and J shed 4 bases, with 6 bases lying between them. The length of the CDR3 is 11 residues. CDR1 is SQVTM and CDR2 is ANQGSEA in the germline V gene.